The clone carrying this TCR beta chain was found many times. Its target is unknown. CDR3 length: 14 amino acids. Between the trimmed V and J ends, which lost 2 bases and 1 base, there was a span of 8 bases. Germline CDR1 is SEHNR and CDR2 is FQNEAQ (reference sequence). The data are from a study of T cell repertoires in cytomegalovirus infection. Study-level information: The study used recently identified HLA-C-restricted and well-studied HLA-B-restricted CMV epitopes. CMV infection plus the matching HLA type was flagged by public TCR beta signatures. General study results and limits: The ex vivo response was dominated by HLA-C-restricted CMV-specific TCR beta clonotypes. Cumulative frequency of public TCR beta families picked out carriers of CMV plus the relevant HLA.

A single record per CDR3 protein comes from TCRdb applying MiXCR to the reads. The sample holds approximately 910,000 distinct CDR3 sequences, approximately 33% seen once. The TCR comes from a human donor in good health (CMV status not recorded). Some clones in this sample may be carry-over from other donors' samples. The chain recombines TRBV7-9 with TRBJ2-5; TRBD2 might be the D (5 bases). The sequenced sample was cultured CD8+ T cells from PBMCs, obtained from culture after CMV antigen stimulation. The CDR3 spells CASSLRGSQETQYF. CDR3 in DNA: TGTGCCAGCAGCTTAAGAGGGTCCCAAGAGACCCAGTACTTC.